Shown below are 25 T cell receptor beta chains from a single sample sequenced in a study of blood T cell repertoires in COVID-19. Clones were sequenced by immunoSEQ multiplex PCR, and TCRdb holds only the in-frame ones, with some missing. The table records under 110,000 clones, 75% to 90% of them present only once. Sequenced material: peripheral blood. Source of these receptors: a woman in her 70s with active or convalescent COVID-19.

The chain carries TRBV27 and TRBJ2-1; tentative D call: TRBD1 (6 bases). Trimming stripped 3 bases from V and 4 bases from J, with 10 bases between. Per the germline V gene, CDR1 is MNHEY and CDR2 is SMNVEV (reference sequence). CDR3 size: 14 residues. The CDR3 loop reads CASSFKTGYNEQFF. CDR3 bases: TGTGCCAGCAGTTTTAAAACAGGGTACAATGAGCAGTTCTTC.

This clone was counted a single time. This rearrangement joins TRBV2 to TRBJ2-1, with TRBD2 identical over 9 bases. This CDR3 contains 14 residues. J gave up 2 bases and V 7 bases, and 3 bases lay outside the gene matches. Germline V gene data show CDR1 as SNHLY and CDR2 as FYNNEI. CDR3 DNA sequence: TGTGCCAGCACGACTAGCGGAGCCTACAATGAGCAGTTCTTC. Protein sequence: CASTTSGAYNEQFF. Full variable domain (outside the CDR3, taken from reference TRBV2 and TRBJ2-1): EPEVTQTPSHQVTQMGQEVILRCVPISNHLYFYWYRQILGQKVEFLVSFYNNEISEKSEIFDDQFSVERPDGSNFTLKIRSTKLEDSAMYFCASTTSGAYNEQFFGPGTRLTVL.

The J gene is TRBJ1-1, the V gene TRBV7-2, with TRBD1 as a possible D gene (6 bases). The CDR3 has 19 residues. V lost 2 bases, J lost 2 bases, and 24 bases lay in between. Looked up from germline, CDR1 is SGHTA and CDR2 is FQGNSA. Here the CDR3 DNA reads TGTGCCAGCAGCTTACGACCTCGGTTTGGCCCACAGGGAAACACTGAAGCTTTCTTT. Translated, it gives CASSLRPRFGPQGNTEAFF.

The chain combines TRBV28 with TRBJ2-3, with D perhaps matching TRBD2 (6 bases). Germline CDR1 reads MDHEN; CDR2 reads SYDVKM. Trimming took off 6 bases at V and 2 bases at J, with 15 bases between the two ends. The CDR3 consists of 15 residues. DNA of the CDR3: TGTGCCAGCAGCCCCTCTCGGGGGTCCACAGATACGCAGTATTTT. Protein product: CASSPSRGSTDTQYF.

The rearrangement uses TRBV5-1 and TRBJ2-2, with 12 bases aligning to TRBD2. This CDR3 has 17 residues. V was pared by 3 bases and J by 4 bases, with 7 bases of the junction left unmatched. Germline lookup yields CDR1 SGHRS and CDR2 YFSETQ. CDR3 nucleotide sequence: TGCGCCAGCAGCTCGGAGACTAGCGGGAGTGGCACCGGGGAGCTGTTTTTT. Translation: CASSSETSGSGTGELFF.

The J gene is TRBJ2-1, the V gene TRBV28; 9 nucleotides agree with TRBD1. V shed 5 bases and J 5 bases; nucleotides not matched to a gene: 4. The CDR3 spans 14 residues. The V gene's germline CDR1 is MDHEN and CDR2 SYDVKM. The CDR3 loop reads CASSRYRGHNEQFF. The CDR3 DNA reads TGTGCCAGCAGTAGATACAGGGGGCACAATGAGCAGTTCTTC.

The V and J genes are TRBV5-1 and TRBJ1-4; possible D gene TRBD1, 6 bases. This CDR3 contains 16 residues. The ends were cut back, 4 bases at V and 0 bases at J, with 13 bases in the middle. The germline gives CDR1 SGHRS, CDR2 YFSETQ. The CDR3 loop reads CASSLNTGTTNEKLFF. Written as DNA, the CDR3 is TGCGCCAGCAGCCTCAACACAGGGACAACTAATGAAAAACTGTTTTTT.

CDR3 loop: CASSPAGGANTEAFF. The DNA for the CDR3 is TGTGCCAGCAGCCCCGCAGGGGGCGCAAACACTGAAGCTTTCTTT. The chain combines TRBV7-3 with TRBJ1-1; 8 bases match TRBD1. The V gene end was trimmed by 5 bases and the J gene end by 2 bases; junction bases not matched to a gene: 7. Per the germline V gene, CDR1 is SGHTA and CDR2 is FQGTGA. This CDR3 contains 15 residues. The full variable domain, in which reference TRBV7-3 and TRBJ1-1 provide the parts outside the CDR3, is GAGVSQTPSNKVTEKGKYVELRCDPISGHTALYWYRQSLGQGPEFLIYFQGTGAADDSGLPNDRFFAVRPEGSVSTLKIQRTERGDSAVYLCASSPAGGANTEAFFGQGTRLTVV.

The J gene is TRBJ2-7, the V gene TRBV10-1, with TRBD1 matching 10 bases. CDR3 length: 13 residues. Trimming at V came to 8 bases and at J to 6 bases, leaving 7 bases not matched to a gene. Germline CDR1 WNHNN, CDR2 SYGVQD (reference sequence). The CDR3 nucleotides are TGCGCCAGCCCCGGGACAGGGGTAAGCGAGCAGTACTTC. Translating gives CASPGTGVSEQYF.

The V and J genes are TRBV7-2 and TRBJ1-5; D gene unclear. The CDR3 loop spans 14 amino acids. Trimming pared 2 bases from V and 0 bases from J, leaving 5 bases between. CDR1 and CDR2 from the germline V gene are SGHTA and FQGNSA. CDR3 DNA: TGTGCCAGCAGCTTAACTTATAGCAATCAGCCCCAGCATTTT. Its translation: CASSLTYSNQPQHF.

V is TRBV24-1 and J is TRBJ2-2; possible D gene TRBD1, 5 bases. CDR1 and CDR2 from the germline V gene are KGHDR and SFDVKD. This CDR3 contains 15 residues. Trimming took 3 bases from V and 4 from J, leaving 11 bases between them. In nucleotides, the CDR3 is TGTGCCACCAGTGATCCGGCCCAGGGCACCGGGGAGCTGTTTTTT. This sequence encodes CATSDPAQGTGELFF.

The rearrangement links TRBV7-8 to TRBJ2-2; tentative D call: TRBD2 (5 bases). The CDR3 runs to 15 residues. CDR1 is SGHVS and CDR2 is FQNEAQ in the germline V gene. Trimming took 2 bases from V and 4 from J, leaving 11 bases between them. CDR3 coding DNA: TGTGCCAGCAGCTTAAGCTCGGGAATCACCGGGGAGCTGTTTTTT. It translates to CASSLSSGITGELFF.

The chain employs TRBV19 and TRBJ1-5; 7 bases fit TRBD1. Germline V gene lookup returns CDR1 LNHDA and CDR2 SQIVND (reference sequence). This CDR3 is built from 16 residues. Trimming at V came to 1 base and at J to 1 base, leaving 4 bases not matched to a gene. CDR3 nucleotide sequence: TGTGCCAGTAGTATAGCAGGGGGAATCAGCAATCAGCCCCAGCATTTT. Encoded protein: CASSIAGGISNQPQHF.

The chain employs TRBV5-6 and TRBJ1-4; 12 bases align to TRBD1. CDR1 SGHDT and CDR2 YYEEEE come from the germline V gene. The length of the CDR3 is 19 residues. The V gene end was trimmed by 2 bases and the J gene end by 4 bases; junction bases not matched to a gene: 12. CDR3 sequence reads: CASSFYTGTGGEGNEKLFF. CDR3 DNA sequence: TGTGCCAGCAGCTTCTACACCGGGACAGGGGGCGAGGGTAATGAAAAACTGTTTTTT.

This chain joins TRBV2 and TRBJ1-5, with 8 bases aligning to TRBD1. Germline CDR1 and CDR2: SNHLY and FYNNEI. This CDR3 comprises 16 residues. With V trimmed by 6 bases and J by 4 bases, 11 bases remained unmatched. The CDR3 loop is CASSPRTGGANQPQHF. The CDR3 DNA reads TGTGCCAGCAGCCCACGTACAGGGGGTGCAAATCAGCCCCAGCATTTT.

The chain combines TRBV28 with TRBJ1-6; D possibly corresponds to TRBD1 (6 bases). V dropped 9 bases and J dropped 9 bases, with 15 bases sitting between them. The CDR3 is 13 residues long. Germline CDR1 is MDHEN and CDR2 is SYDVKM. Here the CDR3 reads CASTGQGPSPLHF. The CDR3 DNA is TGTGCCAGTACGGGGCAGGGGCCTTCACCCCTCCACTTT.

The rearrangement uses TRBV4-3 and TRBJ1-1, with D perhaps TRBD1 (6 bases). This CDR3 is built from 16 residues. V lost 0 bases to trimming and J lost 0 bases, with 11 bases between them. Germline V gives CDR1 LGHNA, CDR2 YSLEER. The CDR3, as DNA: TGCGCCAGCAGCCAAGATCCCCACAGGGTGAACACTGAAGCTTTCTTT. Translation gives CASSQDPHRVNTEAFF.

A few counts support this clone. This chain joins TRBV28 and TRBJ1-5; D is perhaps TRBD1 (5 bases). V was clipped by 11 bases and J by 5 bases, with 16 bases between them. The CDR3 length is 13 residues. Germline V gene sequence: CDR1 MDHEN, CDR2 SYDVKM. CDR3 amino acids: CAGGTGPYQPQHF. The CDR3 DNA reads TGTGCCGGTGGGACTGGCCCCTATCAGCCCCAGCATTTT.

The V call is TRBV19, the J call TRBJ2-7; TRBD1 matches 7 bases. This CDR3 is 16 amino acids long. The V gene's germline CDR1 is LNHDA and CDR2 SQIVND (reference sequence). With 5 bases clipped from V and 2 bases from J, the junction kept 12 bases outside the gene matches. CDR3 sequence: CASSVTRTGRPYEQYF. The CDR3 DNA follows: TGTGCCAGTAGTGTTACCAGGACAGGCCGACCCTACGAGCAGTACTTC.

The rearrangement uses TRBV7-9 and TRBJ1-2, with 10 nucleotides matching TRBD1. Trimming at V came to 5 bases and at J to 7 bases, leaving 13 bases not matched to a gene. Per the germline V gene, CDR1 is SEHNR and CDR2 is FQNEAQ (reference sequence). The CDR3 length is 16 residues. The CDR3 region is CASSQNNPGQGFGYTF. The CDR3 DNA is TGTGCCAGCAGCCAAAACAACCCGGGACAGGGGTTTGGCTACACCTTC.

The sample holds many counts of this clone. At one boundary the junction diverges from the germline segment, which might be a read error. CDR3 loop: CASRIAGTRLSDEQYF. The CDR3 nucleotides read TGTGCCAGCAGAATCGCCGGGACTAGGCTCTCCGACGAGCAGTACTTC. The chain combines TRBV11-2 with TRBJ2-7; 8 bases line up with TRBD2. In germline, CDR1 is SGHAT, CDR2 FQNNGV. The CDR3 has 16 residues.

The V call is TRBV9, the J call TRBJ2-5; D is uncertain. The CDR3 is 15 amino acids. V lost 4 bases and J lost 5, with 18 bases in between. Germline V gene data show CDR1 as SGDLS and CDR2 as YYNGEE. In nucleotides, the CDR3 is TGTGCCAGCAGCCCGATTGGATCTAGATTGGAGACCCAGTACTTC. This encodes CASSPIGSRLETQYF.

The CDR3 bases are TGTGCCAGCAGTTCAAACAGGGGAACTGAAGCTTTCTTT. This encodes CASSSNRGTEAFF. The gene calls are TRBV7-3 and TRBJ1-1; 7 bases fit TRBD1. The CDR3 contains 13 residues. Unmatched junction bases numbered 6, after V lost 6 bases and J lost 5 bases. Germline values: CDR1 SGHTA, CDR2 FQGTGA.

V gene TRBV5-8 combines with J gene TRBJ1-6; D perhaps matches TRBD1 (5 bases). The CDR3 runs 17 residues. V lost 1 base and J 9 bases, leaving 20 bases between the germline ends. The germline gives CDR1 SGHTS, CDR2 YDEGEE. This chain's CDR3 is CASSLLAGSGVGSPLHF. In nucleotides, the CDR3 is TGTGCCAGCAGCTTGTTAGCGGGATCGGGGGTTGGTTCACCCCTCCACTTT.

The gene calls are TRBV2 and TRBJ1-1; TRBD1 aligns across 8 bases. The junction had 9 bases not matched to a gene; V was cut back by 8 bases and J by 1 base. CDR3 length equals 15 residues. Germline CDR1 reads SNHLY; CDR2 reads FYNNEI. The chain's CDR3 is CASRGAQGGNTEAFF. The DNA for the CDR3 is TGTGCCAGCCGAGGGGCACAGGGGGGGAACACTGAAGCTTTCTTT.